Presented here are 27 T cell receptor beta chains from one specimen sequenced in a study of blood T cell repertoires in COVID-19. The protocol was immunoSEQ multiplex PCR, while the TCRdb copy is restricted to in-frame clones and leaves out a portion. Here the sample spans over 200,000 clones, approximately 86% being singletons. The specimen was peripheral blood. All receptors come from a man aged 35 to 55 who had recovered from COVID-19.

This chain uses TRBV4-3 with TRBJ2-3; 9 bases are shared with TRBD1. This CDR3 is 16 amino acids long. The junction had 7 bases not matched to a gene; V was cut back by 1 base and J by 5 bases. Germline V CDR1 and CDR2: LGHNA, YSLEER. The chain's CDR3 is CASSQALNRGQDTQYF. Here the CDR3 DNA reads TGCGCCAGCAGCCAAGCACTGAACAGGGGGCAAGATACGCAGTATTTT.

The chain is built from TRBV27 and TRBJ2-5; D perhaps matches TRBD1 (6 bases). Trimming took off 7 bases at V and 4 bases at J, with 22 bases between the two ends. Germline V lookup: CDR1 MNHEY, CDR2 SMNVEV (reference sequence). The CDR3 sequence is 16 residues long. The CDR3 sequence: CASTQGQGTPRETQYF. The CDR3 nucleotides read TGTGCCAGCACCCAGGGGCAGGGGACCCCGCGAGAGACCCAGTACTTC.

The chain is built from TRBV5-6 and TRBJ1-6; 7 nucleotides match TRBD1. The CDR3 is 17 amino acids. The germline CDR1 and CDR2 sequences are SGHDT and YYEEEE. Trimming took 5 bases from V and 6 from J; bases not matched to a gene: 14. CDR3 sequence reads: CASSPGTATRLNSPLHF. The CDR3 bases are TGTGCCAGCAGTCCAGGGACAGCAACCCGCCTTAATTCACCCCTCCACTTT. Full variable domain (remainder filled in from reference TRBV5-6 and TRBJ1-6): DAGVTQSPTHLIKTRGQQVTLRCSPKSGHDTVSWYQQALGQGPQFIFQYYEEEERQRGNFPDRFSGHQFPNYSSELNVNALLLGDSALYLCASSPGTATRLNSPLHFGNGTRLTVT.

This clone turned up a few times. V usage is TRBV5-4 and J usage is TRBJ2-1, with 7 bases fitting TRBD1. The CDR3 is 17 residues long. V dropped 6 bases and J dropped 7; count of bases not matched to a gene: 19. Germline V gene lookup returns CDR1 SGHNT and CDR2 YYREEE (reference sequence). Here the CDR3 DNA reads TGTGCCAGCAATCGCAAGGCAGGGGGATCTACGTGGAATGAGCAGTTCTTC. Protein sequence: CASNRKAGGSTWNEQFF. The full variable domain, with the rest looked up from reference TRBV5-4 and TRBJ2-1, is ETGVTQSPTHLIKTRGQQVTLRCSSQSGHNTVSWYQQALGQGPQFIFQYYREEENGRGNFPPRFSGLQFPNYSSELNVNALELDDSALYLCASNRKAGGSTWNEQFFGPGTRLTVL.

The V call is TRBV5-6, the J call TRBJ2-7; TRBD2 agrees at 7 bases. This CDR3 region has 14 residues. V was pared by 4 bases and J by 4 bases, with 8 bases of the junction left unmatched. From germline, CDR1 is SGHDT and CDR2 YYEEEE. This CDR3 reads CASSLGLGEYEQYF. Here the CDR3 DNA reads TGTGCCAGCAGCCTAGGACTAGGAGAGTACGAGCAGTACTTC.

This clone was seen a handful of times. The chain uses TRBV9 and TRBJ1-6; the D gene is possibly TRBD1 (5 bases). The V gene lost 2 bases and the J gene lost 10 bases, with 13 bases spanning the gap. This CDR3 is 14 amino acids long. The germline V gene encodes CDR1 SGDLS and CDR2 YYNGEE. The CDR3: CASSVSGWYSPLHF. The CDR3 nucleotides read TGTGCCAGCAGCGTGTCAGGGTGGTACTCACCCCTCCACTTT.

The chain is built from TRBV6-2 or TRBV6-3 and TRBJ2-1; 9 bases map to TRBD2. CDR3 size: 16 residues. The V gene's germline CDR1 is MNHEY and CDR2 SVGEGT. V lost 0 bases and J lost 6; bases outside the gene matches: 6. CDR3 in amino acids: CASSYSSLRGGNEQFF. CDR3 DNA sequence: TGTGCCAGCAGTTACTCTTCTCTGCGGGGGGGCAATGAGCAGTTCTTC.

The rearrangement uses TRBV13 and TRBJ1-6; D is uncertain. The CDR3 is 16 residues long. Germline V gene lookup returns CDR1 PRHDT and CDR2 FYEKMQ (reference sequence). V was cut by 0 bases and J by 0 bases, with 6 bases left in between. CDR3 amino acids: CASSLGGASYNSPLHF. The DNA for the CDR3 is TGTGCCAGCAGCTTAGGGGGCGCCTCCTATAATTCACCCCTCCACTTT. Complete variable domain (other parts from reference TRBV13 and TRBJ1-6): AAGVIQSPRHLIKEKRETATLKCYPIPRHDTVYWYQQGPGQDPQFLISFYEKMQSDKGSIPDRFSAQQFSDYHSELNMSSLELGDSALYFCASSLGGASYNSPLHFGNGTRLTVT.

The chain is built from TRBV4-3 and TRBJ1-6; TRBD1 is a possible D gene (6 bases). The CDR3 totals 15 residues. Deletions cut 0 bases from V and 6 bases from J, with 9 bases between. Per germline, CDR1 LGHNA and CDR2 YSLEER. CDR3 amino acids: CASSQDGQSNSPLHF. CDR3 nucleotide sequence: TGCGCCAGCAGCCAAGATGGACAGTCTAATTCACCCCTCCACTTT.

This rearrangement joins TRBV10-2 to TRBJ1-1; possible D gene TRBD1, 6 bases. Germline CDR1 and CDR2: WSHSY and SAAADI. The CDR3 has 12 residues. V shed 10 bases and J shed 2 bases, with 11 bases lying between them. Here the CDR3 DNA reads TGCGCCACCCGGGACACAAACACTGAAGCTTTCTTT. Translating gives CATRDTNTEAFF.

The chain couples TRBV2 to TRBJ2-1, with TRBD1 as a possible D gene (5 bases). The CDR3 sequence is 13 residues long. V shed 7 bases and J shed 7 bases, with 14 bases lying between them. Germline V gene sequence: CDR1 SNHLY, CDR2 FYNNEI. The CDR3 region is CASTIEGVNEQFF. CDR3 coding DNA: TGTGCCAGCACCATTGAAGGGGTTAATGAGCAGTTCTTC.

The chain recombines TRBV6-6 with TRBJ2-5; the D gene is possibly TRBD2 (5 bases). Germline values: CDR1 MNHNY, CDR2 SVGAGI (reference sequence). V was trimmed by 2 bases and J by 5 bases, leaving 18 bases between them. CDR3 length: 16 residues. This chain's CDR3 is CASSYPPWGAHETQYF. The CDR3 nucleotides are TGTGCCAGCAGTTACCCTCCGTGGGGAGCGCACGAGACCCAGTACTTC.

The chain joins TRBV12-5 to TRBJ2-5; a possible D gene is TRBD2 (5 bases). The CDR3 runs 15 residues. Germline values: CDR1 LGHNT, CDR2 FRNRAP. V shed 0 bases and J shed 4 bases, with 12 bases lying between them. In nucleotides, the CDR3 is TGTGCTAGTGGTTTGGTACAAGGAGGAGGAGAGACCCAGTACTTC. This gives the protein CASGLVQGGGETQYF.

This clone appeared a single time. The chain recombines TRBV25-1 with TRBJ2-1, with D perhaps TRBD2 (5 bases). Germline loops: CDR1 MGHDK, CDR2 SYGVNS. V dropped 7 bases and J dropped 7 bases, with 8 bases sitting between them. The CDR3 contains 11 residues. The CDR3 sequence is CASMGRNEQFF. The CDR3 DNA reads as TGTGCCAGCATGGGGAGAAATGAGCAGTTCTTC.

The table lists this clone with a few counts. The genes are TRBV10-2 and TRBJ2-3; 8 positions match TRBD2. The trim removed 0 bases at V and 5 bases at J, leaving 1 base unmatched. Germline V CDR1 and CDR2: WSHSY, SAAADI. The CDR3 is made up of 14 amino acids. The CDR3 is CASSESAGGDTQYF. The CDR3 nucleotides read TGCGCCAGCAGTGAGTCCGCGGGGGGAGATACGCAGTATTTT.

The chain employs TRBV24-1 and TRBJ2-5; TRBD1 aligns across 8 bases. CDR3 length: 13 amino acids. Unmatched junction bases numbered 6, after V lost 5 bases and J lost 8 bases. The germline gives CDR1 KGHDR, CDR2 SFDVKD. The CDR3 bases are TGTGCCACCAGTGCCTCGGACAGGGAAACCCAGTACTTC. It specifies CATSASDRETQYF.

This clone was found a few times. The chain links TRBV5-5 to TRBJ1-5; tentatively, D is TRBD1 (5 bases). The CDR3 extends over 15 amino acids. The germline V and J ends were trimmed by 0 bases and 5 bases, with 12 bases remaining between them. Germline loops: CDR1 SGHKS, CDR2 YYEKEE (reference sequence). CDR3 sequence reads: CASSLAVTVYQPQHF. In DNA form, the CDR3 reads TGTGCCAGCAGCTTGGCCGTGACAGTTTATCAGCCCCAGCATTTT.

There are a few counts of this clone. The chain carries TRBV29-1 and TRBJ1-1; no reliable D call. The CDR3 consists of 16 residues. The V gene's germline CDR1 is SQVTM and CDR2 ANQGSEA. The V gene lost 3 bases and the J gene lost 0 bases, with 17 bases spanning the gap. The CDR3: CSVDGQASFMNTEAFF. The CDR3 region has the DNA TGCAGCGTTGATGGGCAGGCGAGCTTTATGAACACTGAAGCTTTCTTT.

The CDR3 here is CATYSGTGNTYSYEQYF. The CDR3 DNA sequence: TGTGCCACGTATTCCGGGACAGGCAATACCTACTCCTACGAGCAGTACTTC. V is TRBV2 and J is TRBJ2-7, with TRBD1 matching over 8 bases. The CDR3 loop spans 17 amino acids. V shed 10 bases and J 0 bases; nucleotides not matched to a gene: 17. The germline V gene has CDR1 SNHLY and CDR2 FYNNEI.

This clone showed up many times. The rearrangement joins TRBV7-2 to TRBJ1-4; possibly TRBD1 for D (6 bases). The CDR3 extends over 16 amino acids. CDR1 is SGHTA, CDR2 FQGNSA, per germline. V gave up 5 bases and J gave up 3 bases, with 16 bases separating them. The CDR3 nucleotides are TGTGCCAGCAGCATCCAACAGGGTATTGCTAATGAAAAACTGTTTTTT. It translates to CASSIQQGIANEKLFF.

This chain connects TRBV5-1 to TRBJ2-1, with 14 positions matching TRBD2. The V segment lost 3 bases and the J segment 8 bases; nucleotides outside the gene matches: 4. Germline V CDR1 and CDR2: SGHRS, YFSETQ. This CDR3 has 15 residues. CDR3 loop: CASSYGTSGSHEQFF. DNA of the CDR3: TGCGCCAGCAGCTACGGGACTAGCGGGAGTCATGAGCAGTTCTTC.

The chain joins TRBV9 to TRBJ2-2; a possible D gene is TRBD2 (6 bases). This CDR3 is 15 amino acids long. Trimming left V 3 bases short and J 2 bases short, with 11 bases between. Germline V gives CDR1 SGDLS, CDR2 YYNGEE. The DNA for the CDR3 is TGTGCCAGCAGCGCTTCGGGACTCAACACCGGGGAGCTGTTTTTT. This gives the protein CASSASGLNTGELFF.

This chain connects TRBV7-9 to TRBJ1-5, with 7 nucleotides matching TRBD1. This CDR3 has 16 amino acids. Trimming at V came to 5 bases and at J to 1 base, leaving 8 bases not matched to a gene. Germline CDR1 is SEHNR and CDR2 is FQNEAQ (reference sequence). CDR3 sequence reads: CASSHWTGGSNQPQHF. As DNA, the CDR3 is TGTGCCAGCAGCCATTGGACAGGAGGGAGCAATCAGCCCCAGCATTTT.

V usage is TRBV3-1 (or the pseudogene TRBV3-2) and J usage is TRBJ1-2; 7 bases are shared with TRBD1. Trimming took 1 base from V and 8 from J; bases not matched to a gene: 4. There are 13 residues in the CDR3. Germline V CDR1 and CDR2: LGHDT, YNNKEL (reference sequence). The DNA of the CDR3 is TGTGCCAGCAGCCAAGGGAACAGGGGAGGCTACACCTTC. Its protein product is CASSQGNRGGYTF.

V is TRBV6-2 or TRBV6-3 and J is TRBJ1-5, with D possibly being TRBD1 (6 bases). Germline V gives CDR1 MNHEY, CDR2 SVGEGT. The CDR3 loop spans 19 amino acids. Trimming took 2 bases from V and 0 from J, leaving 20 bases between them. CDR3 in DNA: TGTGCCAGCAGTTACACGGGCAGGGGCCGGTGGGATAGCAATCAGCCCCAGCATTTT. Protein product: CASSYTGRGRWDSNQPQHF.

This chain connects TRBV3-1 (or the pseudogene TRBV3-2) to TRBJ1-5; D unclear. Trimming stripped 0 bases from V and 5 bases from J, with 11 bases between. Germline CDR1 LGHDT, CDR2 YNNKEL (reference sequence). The CDR3 runs 15 residues. The CDR3 loop is CASSQDLAGDQPQHF. The CDR3 DNA reads TGTGCCAGCAGCCAAGATTTAGCGGGAGATCAGCCCCAGCATTTT.

In its sample, this clone was seen a few times. J is TRBJ1-2 and V is TRBV14; possible D gene TRBD1, 6 bases. Germline V CDR1 and CDR2: SGHDN, FVKESK. CDR3 length: 13 residues. V shed 4 bases and J shed 5 bases, with 11 bases lying between them. The DNA for the CDR3 is TGTGCCAGCAGCCCCGGACAGCGGTATGGCTACACCTTC. Amino acid sequence: CASSPGQRYGYTF.